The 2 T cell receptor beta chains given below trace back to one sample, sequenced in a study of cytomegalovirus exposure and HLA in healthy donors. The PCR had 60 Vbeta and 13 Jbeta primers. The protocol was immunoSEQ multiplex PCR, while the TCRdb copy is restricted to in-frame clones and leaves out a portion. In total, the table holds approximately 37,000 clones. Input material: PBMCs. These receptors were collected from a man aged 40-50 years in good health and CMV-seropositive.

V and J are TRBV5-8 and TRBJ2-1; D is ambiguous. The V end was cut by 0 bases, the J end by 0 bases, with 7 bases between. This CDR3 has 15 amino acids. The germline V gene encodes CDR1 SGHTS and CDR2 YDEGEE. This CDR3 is CASSLVGSSYNEQFF. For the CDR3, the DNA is TGTGCCAGCAGCTTGGTGGGCAGCTCCTACAATGAGCAGTTCTTC.

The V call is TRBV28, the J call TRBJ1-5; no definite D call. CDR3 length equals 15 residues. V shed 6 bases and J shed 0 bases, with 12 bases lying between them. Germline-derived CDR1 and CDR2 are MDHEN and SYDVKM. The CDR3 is CASSPTRYSNQPQHF. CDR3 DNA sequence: TGTGCCAGCAGCCCCACTCGGTATAGCAATCAGCCCCAGCATTTT.